The clone carrying this T cell receptor (beta chain) has only a few counts. Its antigen is not identified. The CDR3 runs 15 residues. The germline V gene has CDR1 MNHEY and CDR2 SMNVEV (reference sequence). The V and J ends lost 3 bases and 0 bases respectively, with 11 bases between them. TCRdb reanalysed the 5' RACE reads using MiXCR and keeps one entry per CDR3 protein. Among hundreds of thousands of distinct CDR3 sequences listed, roughly 31% were seen once. The data are from a study of identical twins' blood T cells. Overall study findings and caveats: Twins shared more top CDR3 clonotypes than unrelated donors did. Twins shared about as many clonotypes as their cloneset sizes predicted. Environmental influences on twin similarity could not be excluded.

Donors were six healthy women in three monozygous twin pairs. The sequenced sample was PBMCs. The TCR was taken from a woman aged 18-49 years in good health. J is TRBJ1-1 and V is TRBV27, with D possibly TRBD1 on 6 matching bases. CDR3 region: CASSLVGALNTEAFF. DNA for the CDR3: TGTGCCAGCAGTTTGGTGGGGGCCCTGAACACTGAAGCTTTCTTT.